This TCR beta chain was found in a study of vaccination effects on CD4 cells after COVID-19. Comments on this clone: Its target is not known.

In the ViraFEST assay, antigen-specific CD4+ clonotypes were identified by expansion after peptide-pool stimulation. Culture lasted about nine days before CD4+ T cell isolation. Vaccination of participants consisted of two doses of either the BNT162b2 or mRNA-1273 vaccine. Assay: immunoSEQ multiplex PCR; the TCRdb copy retains only in-frame clones and omits some. The sample comprises some 30,000 clones, just under 75% of which are singletons, and approximately 14% rests with the top ten. The source was CD4+ T cells from PBMCs cultured with HCoV-229E spike peptides, collected after COVID-19 vaccination. This receptor was identified in a human donor who received a COVID-19 vaccine.

CDR3 sequence: CSTPRGVRGDTEAFF. In DNA form, the CDR3 reads TGCAGCACACCGAGGGGGGTCAGGGGCGACACTGAAGCTTTCTTT. V is TRBV29-1 and J is TRBJ1-1; possible D gene TRBD1, 6 bases. Germline V lookup: CDR1 SQVTM, CDR2 ANQGSEA. The V end lost 8 bases, the J end lost 3 bases, and 22 bases lay between the germline ends. This CDR3 has 15 amino acids.